A selection of T cell receptor beta chains follows, all from one sample in a study of cytomegalovirus exposure and HLA in healthy donors. Data came from immunoSEQ multiplex PCR; TCRdb stores just in-frame clones and leaves some out. The sample has 110,000 or so clones; approximately 81% are singletons. Source material: PBMCs. All receptors come from a man aged 25 to 40 in good health and CMV-seronegative. Each CDR3 is given with its conserved first and last residue.

length | V | CDR3
18 | TRBV27 | CASSPMGQAISGANVLTF
13 | TRBV6-7 | CASRYRSGEKLFF
13 | TRBV30 | CAWTVGSSYEQYF
15 | TRBV27 | CASRQDGLSGNTIYF
16 | TRBV19 | CASRIGQGWGNQPQHF
13 | TRBV19 | CASMDRGYEKLFF
14 | TRBV9 | CASTKGERDTEAFF
14 | TRBV30 | CAWSEGQDNSPLHF
16 | TRBV4-1 | CASSQSTFGSRGVYTF
14 | TRBV19 | CASSPRGPQETQYF
12 | TRBV10-3 | CAISDRDNEQFF
16 | TRBV5-6 | CASSSSGTRRNTEAFF
15 | TRBV7-2 | CASSVTGGAGYEQYF
13 | TRBV6-6 | CASSYSYEGEQYF
11 | TRBV6-5 | CASSSGGEQYF
15 | TRBV5-4 | CASSYGSGRPETQYF
13 | TRBV29-1 | CSVKGTHDYGYTF
14 | TRBV19 | CASRAVASSYEQYF
15 | TRBV6-5 | CASTWTGGAYNEQFF
13 | TRBV10-2 | CASRSTSRGEQFF
12 | TRBV5-1 | CASSLRGETQYF